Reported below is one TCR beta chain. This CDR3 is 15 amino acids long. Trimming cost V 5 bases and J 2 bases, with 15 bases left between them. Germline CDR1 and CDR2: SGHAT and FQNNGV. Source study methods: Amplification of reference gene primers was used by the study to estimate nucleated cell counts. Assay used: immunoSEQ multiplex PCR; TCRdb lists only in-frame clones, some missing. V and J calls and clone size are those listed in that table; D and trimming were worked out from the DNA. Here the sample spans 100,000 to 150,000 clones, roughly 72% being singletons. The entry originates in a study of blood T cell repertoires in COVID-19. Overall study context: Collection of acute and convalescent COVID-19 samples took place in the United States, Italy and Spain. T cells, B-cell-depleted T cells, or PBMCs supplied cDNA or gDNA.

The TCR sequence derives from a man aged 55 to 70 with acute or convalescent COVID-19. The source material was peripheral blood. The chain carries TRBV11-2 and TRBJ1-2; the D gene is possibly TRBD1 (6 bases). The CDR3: CASSPYGRGNYGYTF. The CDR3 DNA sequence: TGTGCCAGCAGCCCTTATGGCAGGGGAAACTATGGCTACACCTTC.